The source of this T cell receptor beta chain is a study of T cell repertoires in ileal Crohn's disease. Whole-study results and caveats: Every patient over 26.8% clonality showed endoscopic recurrence.

Germline V gene sequence: CDR1 SEHNR, CDR2 FQNEAQ (reference sequence). The CDR3 is 16 residues long. V was cut by 4 bases and J by 3 bases, with 19 bases left in between. Adults with ileal or ileocolonic Crohn's disease and an indication for resection were eligible. TCRB immunosequencing input was roughly 500 nanograms of biopsy DNA per sample. Assay used: immunoSEQ multiplex PCR; TCRdb lists only in-frame clones, some missing. This sample has a few thousand clones, with around two thirds found just once. This clone qualifies as large. Its antigen is unidentified. This receptor was identified in an adult with Crohn's disease. V gene TRBV7-9 combines with J gene TRBJ2-7; D not certain. Sequences were obtained from ileal tissue. The CDR3 DNA reads as TGTGCCAGCAGCTCCATGGGTAGCCAGCTAGTCTACGAGCAGTACTTC. This codes for CASSSMGSQLVYEQYF.